This TCR beta chain was obtained from a study of blood T cell repertoires in COVID-19. Study at large: Sites in the United States, Italy and Spain provided acute and convalescent COVID-19 samples. T cells, B-cell-depleted T cells, or PBMCs supplied cDNA or gDNA.

Source study methods: Estimated nucleated cell counts came from reference gene primer amplification. Libraries were prepared by immunoSEQ multiplex PCR; TCRdb keeps only in-frame clonotypes and omits some of them. That table supplies the V and J calls and clone size; D and trimming were determined from the DNA. Of roughly 38,000 clones in the sample, roughly 90% were seen once. The germline V gene has CDR1 SGHNT and CDR2 YYREEE (reference sequence). The ends were cut back, 2 bases at V and 5 bases at J, with 10 bases in the middle. The CDR3 contains 14 residues. The rearrangement uses TRBV5-4 and TRBJ2-2; a possible D gene is TRBD2 (5 bases). The TCR comes from a man aged 60-69 years with active or convalescent COVID-19. Sequenced sample: peripheral blood. The CDR3 DNA is TGTGCCAGCAGCTTACTAGGGCAGACCGGGGAGCTGTTTTTT. Translation gives CASSLLGQTGELFF.